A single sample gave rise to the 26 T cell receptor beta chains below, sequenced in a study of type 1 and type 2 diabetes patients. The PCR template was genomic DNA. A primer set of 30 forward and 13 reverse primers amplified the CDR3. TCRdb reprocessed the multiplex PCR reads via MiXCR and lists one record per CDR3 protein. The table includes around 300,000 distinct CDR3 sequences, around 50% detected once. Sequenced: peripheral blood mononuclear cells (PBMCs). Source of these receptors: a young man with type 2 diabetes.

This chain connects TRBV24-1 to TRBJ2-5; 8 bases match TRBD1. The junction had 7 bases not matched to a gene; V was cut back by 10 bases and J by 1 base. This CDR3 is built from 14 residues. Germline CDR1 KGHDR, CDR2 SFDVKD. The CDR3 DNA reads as TGTGCCACACTAGGACAGGGCCCCCAAGAGACCCAGTACTTC. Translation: CATLGQGPQETQYF.

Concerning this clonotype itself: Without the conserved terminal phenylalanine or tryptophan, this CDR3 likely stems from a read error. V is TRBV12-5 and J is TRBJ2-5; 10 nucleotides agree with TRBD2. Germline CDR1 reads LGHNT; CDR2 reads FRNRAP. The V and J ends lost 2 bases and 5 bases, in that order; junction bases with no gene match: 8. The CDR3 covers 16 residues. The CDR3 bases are TGTGCTAGTGGTTTGTCTAGCGGGAGAGATTTGGAGACCCAGTACTCC. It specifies CASGLSSGRDLETQYS.

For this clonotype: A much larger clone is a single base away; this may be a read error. The CDR3 nucleotides read TGTGCCAGCAGTGTGCGGGGCCCTGTAATTTACGAGCGGTACTTC. Translation: CASSVRGPVIYERYF. The chain uses TRBV2 and TRBJ2-7, with a tentative D call TRBD2 (6 bases). Germline-derived CDR1 and CDR2 are SNHLY and FYNNEI. The CDR3 runs to 15 residues.

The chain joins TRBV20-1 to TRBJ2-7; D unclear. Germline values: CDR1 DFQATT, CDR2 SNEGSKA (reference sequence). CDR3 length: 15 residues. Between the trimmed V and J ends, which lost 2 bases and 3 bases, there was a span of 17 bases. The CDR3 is CSARTIEPDGYEQYF. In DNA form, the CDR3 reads TGCAGTGCTAGAACTATCGAGCCCGACGGCTACGAGCAGTACTTC.

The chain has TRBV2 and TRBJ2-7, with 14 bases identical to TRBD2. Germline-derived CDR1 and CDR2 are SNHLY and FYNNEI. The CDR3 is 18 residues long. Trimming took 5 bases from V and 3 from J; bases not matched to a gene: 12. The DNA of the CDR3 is TGTGCCAGCAGTTACTCGCGACTAGCGGGAGGGACGGGCTACGAGCAGTACTTC. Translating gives CASSYSRLAGGTGYEQYF.

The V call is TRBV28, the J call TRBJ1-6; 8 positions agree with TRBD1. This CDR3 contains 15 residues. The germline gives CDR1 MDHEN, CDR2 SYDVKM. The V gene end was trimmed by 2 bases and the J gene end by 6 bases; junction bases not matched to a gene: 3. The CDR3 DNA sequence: TGTGCCAGCAGTTTAGGACAGGGTCTTAATTCACCCCTCCACTTT. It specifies CASSLGQGLNSPLHF.

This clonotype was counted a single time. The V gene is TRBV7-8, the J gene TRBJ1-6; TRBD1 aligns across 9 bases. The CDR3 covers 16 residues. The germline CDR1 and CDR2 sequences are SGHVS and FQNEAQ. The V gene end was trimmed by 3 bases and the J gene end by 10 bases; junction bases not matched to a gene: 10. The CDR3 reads CASSLALTGGGSPLHF. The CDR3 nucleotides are TGTGCCAGCAGCTTGGCCCTAACAGGGGGCGGGTCACCCCTCCACTTT.

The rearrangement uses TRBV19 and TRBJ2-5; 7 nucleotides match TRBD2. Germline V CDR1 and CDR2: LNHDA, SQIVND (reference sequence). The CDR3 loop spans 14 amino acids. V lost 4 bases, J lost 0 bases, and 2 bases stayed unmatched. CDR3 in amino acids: CASSTRGNQETQYF. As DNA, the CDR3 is TGTGCCAGTAGTACGCGGGGGAACCAAGAGACCCAGTACTTC.

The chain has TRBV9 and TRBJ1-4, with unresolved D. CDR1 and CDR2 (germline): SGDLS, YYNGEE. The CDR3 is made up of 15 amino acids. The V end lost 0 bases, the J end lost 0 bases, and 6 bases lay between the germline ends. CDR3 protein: CASSVGGATNEKLFF. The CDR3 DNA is TGTGCCAGCAGCGTAGGGGGTGCAACTAATGAAAAACTGTTTTTT.

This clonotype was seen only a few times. The DNA for the CDR3 is TGCGCCAGCAGTGTGGGCGGGACAGATACGCAGTATTTT. This codes for CASSVGGTDTQYF. The chain links TRBV10-2 to TRBJ2-3, with a weak D call TRBD2 (5 bases). This CDR3 has 13 amino acids. V was shortened by 4 bases and J by 3 bases, with 8 bases between the two germline ends. The germline V gene encodes CDR1 WSHSY and CDR2 SAAADI.

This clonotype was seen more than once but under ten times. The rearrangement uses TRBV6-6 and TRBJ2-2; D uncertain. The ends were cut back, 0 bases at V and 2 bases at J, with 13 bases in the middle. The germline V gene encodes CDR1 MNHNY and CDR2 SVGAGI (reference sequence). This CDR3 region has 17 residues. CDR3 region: CASSYSSVQRNTGELFF. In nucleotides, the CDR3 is TGTGCCAGCAGTTACTCGTCAGTCCAGCGCAACACCGGGGAGCTGTTTTTT.

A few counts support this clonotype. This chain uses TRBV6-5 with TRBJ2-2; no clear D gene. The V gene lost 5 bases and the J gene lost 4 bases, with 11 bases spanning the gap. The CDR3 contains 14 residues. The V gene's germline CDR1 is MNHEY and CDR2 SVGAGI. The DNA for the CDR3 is TGTGCCAGCAGTGTTGATTCAGTCACCGGGGAGCTGTTTTTT. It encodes CASSVDSVTGELFF.

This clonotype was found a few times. CDR3 coding DNA: TGTGCCAGCAGCACCCGACTAGCGGGACCGATGTTCTACGAGCAGTACTTC. This translates into CASSTRLAGPMFYEQYF. The chain is built from TRBV13 and TRBJ2-7; TRBD2 agrees at 11 bases. V lost 5 bases and J lost 3; bases outside the gene matches: 12. Per the germline V gene, CDR1 is PRHDT and CDR2 is FYEKMQ (reference sequence). There are 17 residues in the CDR3.

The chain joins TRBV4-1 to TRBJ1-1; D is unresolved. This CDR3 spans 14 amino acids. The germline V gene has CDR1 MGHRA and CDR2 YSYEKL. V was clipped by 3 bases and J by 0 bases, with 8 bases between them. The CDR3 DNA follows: TGCGCCAGCAGCCACGCAAGGATGAACACTGAAGCTTTCTTT. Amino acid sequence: CASSHARMNTEAFF.

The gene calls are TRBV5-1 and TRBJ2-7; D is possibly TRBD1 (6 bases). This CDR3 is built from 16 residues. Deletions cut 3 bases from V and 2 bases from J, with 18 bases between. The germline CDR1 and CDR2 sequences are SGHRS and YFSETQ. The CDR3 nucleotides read TGCGCCAGCAGCTCGGACCGACAGGAAACGGCCTACGAGCAGTACTTC. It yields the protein CASSSDRQETAYEQYF.

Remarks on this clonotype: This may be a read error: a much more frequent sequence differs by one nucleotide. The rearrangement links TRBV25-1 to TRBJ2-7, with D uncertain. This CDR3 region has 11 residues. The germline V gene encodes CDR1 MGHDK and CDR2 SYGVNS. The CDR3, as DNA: TGTGCCAGCAGTGAACTGTCGGAGCGGTACTTC. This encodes CASSELSERYF.

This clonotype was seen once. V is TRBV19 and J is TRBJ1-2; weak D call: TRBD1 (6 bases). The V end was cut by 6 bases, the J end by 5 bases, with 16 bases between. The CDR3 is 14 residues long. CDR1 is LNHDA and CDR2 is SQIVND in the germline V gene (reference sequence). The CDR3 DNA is TGTGCCAGTAGCCCCCAGGGGCTGGAGTATGGCTACACCTTC. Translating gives CASSPQGLEYGYTF.

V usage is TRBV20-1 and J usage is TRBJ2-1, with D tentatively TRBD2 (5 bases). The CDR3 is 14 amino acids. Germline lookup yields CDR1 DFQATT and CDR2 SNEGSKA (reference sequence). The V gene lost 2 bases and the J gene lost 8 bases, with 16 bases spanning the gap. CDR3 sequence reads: CSARTLLGFDEQFF. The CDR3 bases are TGCAGTGCTAGAACATTACTAGGTTTCGATGAGCAGTTCTTC.

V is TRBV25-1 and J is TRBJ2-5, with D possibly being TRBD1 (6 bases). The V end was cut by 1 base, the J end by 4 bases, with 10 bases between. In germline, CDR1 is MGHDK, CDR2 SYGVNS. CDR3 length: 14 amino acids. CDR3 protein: CASSEWHRVETQYF. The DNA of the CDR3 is TGTGCCAGCAGTGAATGGCACAGGGTAGAGACCCAGTACTTC.

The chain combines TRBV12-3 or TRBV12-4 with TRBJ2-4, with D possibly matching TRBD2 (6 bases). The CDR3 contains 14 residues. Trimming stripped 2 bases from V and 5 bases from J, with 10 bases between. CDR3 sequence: CASSLTWGENIQYF. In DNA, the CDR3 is TGTGCCAGCAGTTTAACGTGGGGGGAAAACATTCAGTACTTC.

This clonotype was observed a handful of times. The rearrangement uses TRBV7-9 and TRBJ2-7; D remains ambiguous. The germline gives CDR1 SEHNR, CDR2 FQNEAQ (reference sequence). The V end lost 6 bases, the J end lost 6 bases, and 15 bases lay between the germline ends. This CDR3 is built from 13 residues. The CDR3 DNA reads TGTGCCAGCAGTCCTCAGTTCGGTTCCGAGCAGTACTTC. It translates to CASSPQFGSEQYF.

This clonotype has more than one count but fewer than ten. CDR3 in amino acids: CASSTTGGAGGYTF. The DNA of the CDR3 is TGTGCCAGTAGTACTACAGGGGGCGCGGGTGGCTACACCTTC. The rearrangement uses TRBV19 and TRBJ1-2; 9 nucleotides align to TRBD1. Looked up from germline, CDR1 is LNHDA and CDR2 is SQIVND (reference sequence). The CDR3 contains 14 residues. Germline trimming cut 4 bases from V and 7 bases from J; bases unmatched to any gene: 7.

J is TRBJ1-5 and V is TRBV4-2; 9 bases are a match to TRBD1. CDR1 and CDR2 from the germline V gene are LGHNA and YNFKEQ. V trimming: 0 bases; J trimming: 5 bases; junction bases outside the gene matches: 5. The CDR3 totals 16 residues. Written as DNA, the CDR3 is TGTGCCAGCAGCCAAGAGGACAGGGGCCGGGATCAGCCCCAGCATTTT. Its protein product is CASSQEDRGRDQPQHF.

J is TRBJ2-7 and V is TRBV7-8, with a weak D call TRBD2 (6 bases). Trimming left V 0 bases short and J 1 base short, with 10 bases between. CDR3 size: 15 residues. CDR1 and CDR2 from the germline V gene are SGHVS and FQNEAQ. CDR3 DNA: TGTGCCAGCAGCTTAGCGCTGGGAGGATCCTACGAGCAGTACTTC. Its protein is CASSLALGGSYEQYF.

The CDR3 sequence is CASTRDRGGNQPQHF. CDR3 bases: TGTGCCAGCACCCGGGACAGGGGGGGCAATCAGCCCCAGCATTTT. The chain is built from TRBV2 and TRBJ1-5, with 11 bases lining up with TRBD1. The CDR3 covers 15 residues. CDR1 is SNHLY, CDR2 FYNNEI, per germline. The ends lost 7 bases at V and 2 bases at J; junction bases unmatched: 4.

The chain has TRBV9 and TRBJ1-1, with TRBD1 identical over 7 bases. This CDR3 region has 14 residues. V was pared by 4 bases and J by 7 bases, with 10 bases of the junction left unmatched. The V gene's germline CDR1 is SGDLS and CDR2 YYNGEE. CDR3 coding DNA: TGTGCCAGCAGCCCCGGGGTTGGGACAGATGAAGCTTTCTTT. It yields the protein CASSPGVGTDEAFF. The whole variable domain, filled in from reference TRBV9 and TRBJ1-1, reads DSGVTQTPKHLITATGQRVTLRCSPRSGDLSVYWYQQSLDQGLQFLIQYYNGEERAKGNILERFSAQQFPDLHSELNLSSLELGDSALYFCASSPGVGTDEAFFGQGTRLTVV.